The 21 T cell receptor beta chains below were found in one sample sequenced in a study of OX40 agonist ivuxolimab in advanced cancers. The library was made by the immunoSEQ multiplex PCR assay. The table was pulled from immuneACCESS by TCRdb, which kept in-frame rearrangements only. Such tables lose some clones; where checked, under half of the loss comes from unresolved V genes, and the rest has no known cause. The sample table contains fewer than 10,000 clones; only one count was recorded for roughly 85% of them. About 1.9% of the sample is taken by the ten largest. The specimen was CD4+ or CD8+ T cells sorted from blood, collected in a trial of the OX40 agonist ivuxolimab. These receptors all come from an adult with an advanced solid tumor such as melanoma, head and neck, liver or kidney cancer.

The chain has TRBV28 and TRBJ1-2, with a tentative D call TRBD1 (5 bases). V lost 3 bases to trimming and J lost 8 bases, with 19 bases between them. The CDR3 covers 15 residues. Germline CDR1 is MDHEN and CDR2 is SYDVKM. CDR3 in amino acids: CASSFYMNRLGGYTF. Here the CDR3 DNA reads TGTGCCAGCAGTTTTTACATGAACAGGTTGGGAGGCTACACCTTC.

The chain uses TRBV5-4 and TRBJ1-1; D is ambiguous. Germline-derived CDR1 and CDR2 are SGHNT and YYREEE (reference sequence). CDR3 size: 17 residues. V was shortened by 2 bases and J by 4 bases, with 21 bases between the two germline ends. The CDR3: CASSLNTLAVVRTEAFF. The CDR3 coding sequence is TGTGCCAGCAGCTTAAACACATTAGCGGTCGTCCGCACTGAAGCTTTCTTT.

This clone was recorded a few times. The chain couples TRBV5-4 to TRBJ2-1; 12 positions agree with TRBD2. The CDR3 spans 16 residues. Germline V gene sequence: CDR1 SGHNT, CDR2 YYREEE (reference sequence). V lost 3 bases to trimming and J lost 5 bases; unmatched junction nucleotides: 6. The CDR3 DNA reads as TGTGCCAGCAGCTCCCTAGCGGGGGGGCAGGACAATGAGCAGTTCTTC. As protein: CASSSLAGGQDNEQFF. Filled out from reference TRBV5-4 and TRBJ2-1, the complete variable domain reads ETGVTQSPTHLIKTRGQQVTLRCSSQSGHNTVSWYQQALGQGPQFIFQYYREEENGRGNFPPRFSGLQFPNYSSELNVNALELDDSALYLCASSSLAGGQDNEQFFGPGTRLTVL.

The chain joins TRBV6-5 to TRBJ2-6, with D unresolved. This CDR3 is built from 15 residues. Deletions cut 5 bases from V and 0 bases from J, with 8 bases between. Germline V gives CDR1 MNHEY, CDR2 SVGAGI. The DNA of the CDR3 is TGTGCCAGCAGTACGTACAGCTCTGGGGCCAACGTCCTGACTTTC. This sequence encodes CASSTYSSGANVLTF.

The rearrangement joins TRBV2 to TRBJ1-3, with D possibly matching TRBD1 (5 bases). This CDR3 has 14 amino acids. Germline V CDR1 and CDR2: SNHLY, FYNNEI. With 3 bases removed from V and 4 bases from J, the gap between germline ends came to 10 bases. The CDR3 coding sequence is TGTGCCAGCAGTGACGCGGGGACCGGAAACACCATATATTTT. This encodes CASSDAGTGNTIYF.

CDR3 sequence: CASSLGSGGSGYTF. For the CDR3, the DNA is TGCGCCAGCAGCTTGGGATCCGGGGGTAGTGGCTACACCTTC. The chain combines TRBV5-1 with TRBJ1-2, with D tentatively TRBD1 (5 bases). V was clipped by 0 bases and J by 7 bases, with 13 bases between them. Germline lookup yields CDR1 SGHRS and CDR2 YFSETQ. The CDR3 sequence is 14 residues long.

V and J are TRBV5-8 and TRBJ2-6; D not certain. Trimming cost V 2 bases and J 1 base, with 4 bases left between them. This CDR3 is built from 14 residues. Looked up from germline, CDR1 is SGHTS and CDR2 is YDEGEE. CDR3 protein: CASSFNSGANVLTF. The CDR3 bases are TGTGCCAGCAGCTTCAATTCTGGGGCCAACGTCCTGACTTTC.

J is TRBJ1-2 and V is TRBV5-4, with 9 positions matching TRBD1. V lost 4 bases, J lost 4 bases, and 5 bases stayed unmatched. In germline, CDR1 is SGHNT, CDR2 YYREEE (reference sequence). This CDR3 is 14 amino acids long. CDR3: CASSPSGQGYGYTF. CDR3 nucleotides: TGTGCCAGCAGCCCCTCGGGACAGGGCTATGGCTACACCTTC. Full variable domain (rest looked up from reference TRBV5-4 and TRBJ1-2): ETGVTQSPTHLIKTRGQQVTLRCSSQSGHNTVSWYQQALGQGPQFIFQYYREEENGRGNFPPRFSGLQFPNYSSELNVNALELDDSALYLCASSPSGQGYGYTFGSGTRLTVV.

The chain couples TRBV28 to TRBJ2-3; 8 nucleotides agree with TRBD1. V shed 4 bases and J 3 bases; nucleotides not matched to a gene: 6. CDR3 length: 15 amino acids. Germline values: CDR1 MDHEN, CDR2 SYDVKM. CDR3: CASSSDRAMTDTQYF. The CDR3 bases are TGTGCCAGCAGTTCGGACAGGGCGATGACAGATACGCAGTATTTT.

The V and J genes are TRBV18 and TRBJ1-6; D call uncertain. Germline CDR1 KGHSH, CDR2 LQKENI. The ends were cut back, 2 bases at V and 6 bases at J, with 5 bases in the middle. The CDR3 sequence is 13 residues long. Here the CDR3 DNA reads TGTGCCAGCTCACCAGGGATTAATTCACCCCTCCACTTT. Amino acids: CASSPGINSPLHF.

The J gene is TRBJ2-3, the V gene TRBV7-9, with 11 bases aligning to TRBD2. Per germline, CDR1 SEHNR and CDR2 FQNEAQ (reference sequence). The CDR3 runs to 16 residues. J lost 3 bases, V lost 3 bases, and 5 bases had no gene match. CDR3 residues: CASSLLAGGPTDTQYF. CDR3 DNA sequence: TGTGCCAGCAGCTTGTTAGCGGGGGGGCCGACAGATACGCAGTATTTT. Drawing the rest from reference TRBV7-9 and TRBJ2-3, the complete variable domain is DTGVSQNPRHKITKRGQNVTFRCDPISEHNRLYWYRQTLGQGPEFLTYFQNEAQLEKSRLLSDRFSAERPKGSFSTLEIQRTEQGDSAMYLCASSLLAGGPTDTQYFGPGTRLTVL.

As DNA, the CDR3 is TGTGCCAGCAGCTTTGCCCGTCGACTAGCGGGACGCTCCTACAATGAGCAGTTCTTC. It is translated as CASSFARRLAGRSYNEQFF. The V and J genes are TRBV7-8 and TRBJ2-1, with 11 bases matching TRBD2. The CDR3 is made up of 19 amino acids. CDR1 is SGHVS, CDR2 FQNEAQ, per germline. Trimming cost V 3 bases and J 0 bases; bases outside gene matches: 10.

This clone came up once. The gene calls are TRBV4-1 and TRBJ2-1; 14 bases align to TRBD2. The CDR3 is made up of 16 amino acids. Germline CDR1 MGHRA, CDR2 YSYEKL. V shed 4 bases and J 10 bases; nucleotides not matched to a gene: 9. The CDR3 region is CASSLSTSGGGEEQFF. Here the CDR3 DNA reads TGCGCCAGCAGCCTCTCGACTAGCGGGGGGGGTGAGGAGCAGTTCTTC.

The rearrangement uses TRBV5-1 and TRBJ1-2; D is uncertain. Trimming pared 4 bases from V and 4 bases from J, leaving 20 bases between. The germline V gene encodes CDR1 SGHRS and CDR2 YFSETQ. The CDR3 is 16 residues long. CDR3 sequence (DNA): TGCGCCAGCAGCCTGACTGGCGTCCAGACGGGCTATGGCTACACCTTC. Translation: CASSLTGVQTGYGYTF.

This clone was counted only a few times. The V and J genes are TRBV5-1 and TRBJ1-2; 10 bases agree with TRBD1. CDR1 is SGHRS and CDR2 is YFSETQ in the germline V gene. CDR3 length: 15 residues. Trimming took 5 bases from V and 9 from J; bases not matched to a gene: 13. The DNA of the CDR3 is TGCGCCAGCAGGAATGCCGGGACAGGGGATAGGAGCTACACCTTC. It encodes CASRNAGTGDRSYTF.

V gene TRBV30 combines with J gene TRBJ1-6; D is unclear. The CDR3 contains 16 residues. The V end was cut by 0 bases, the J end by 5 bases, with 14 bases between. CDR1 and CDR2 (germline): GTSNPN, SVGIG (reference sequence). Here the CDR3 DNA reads TGTGCCTGGAGTGTACTCTCTGGGAGTAATAATTCACCCCTCCACTTT. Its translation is CAWSVLSGSNNSPLHF. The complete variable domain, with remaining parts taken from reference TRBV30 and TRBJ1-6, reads SQTIHQWPATLVQPVGSPLSLECTVEGTSNPNLYWYRQAAGRGLQLLFYSVGIGQISSEVPQNLSASRPQDRQFILSSKKLLLSDSGFYLCAWSVLSGSNNSPLHFGNGTRLTVT.

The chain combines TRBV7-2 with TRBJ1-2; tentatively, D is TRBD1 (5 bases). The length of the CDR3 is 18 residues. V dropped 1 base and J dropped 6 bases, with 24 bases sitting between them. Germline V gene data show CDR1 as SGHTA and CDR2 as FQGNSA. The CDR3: CASSLGFTGVSTRDGYTF. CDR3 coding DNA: TGTGCCAGCAGCTTAGGTTTTACGGGGGTCTCGACCCGGGATGGCTACACCTTC.

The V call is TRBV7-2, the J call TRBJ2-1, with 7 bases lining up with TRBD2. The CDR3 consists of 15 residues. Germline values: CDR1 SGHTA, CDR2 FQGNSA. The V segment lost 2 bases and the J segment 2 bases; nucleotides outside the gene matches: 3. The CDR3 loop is CASSLLAAAYNEQFF. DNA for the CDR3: TGTGCCAGCAGCTTACTAGCGGCTGCCTACAATGAGCAGTTCTTC.

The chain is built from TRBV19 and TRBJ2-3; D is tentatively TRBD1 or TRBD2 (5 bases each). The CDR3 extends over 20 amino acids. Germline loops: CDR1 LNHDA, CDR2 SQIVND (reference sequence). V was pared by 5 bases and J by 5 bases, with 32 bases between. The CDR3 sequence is CASSSPSLPPGPRSKDTQYF. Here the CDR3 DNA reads TGTGCCAGTAGTTCACCCTCCCTTCCGCCGGGGCCCCGGTCGAAAGATACGCAGTATTTT.

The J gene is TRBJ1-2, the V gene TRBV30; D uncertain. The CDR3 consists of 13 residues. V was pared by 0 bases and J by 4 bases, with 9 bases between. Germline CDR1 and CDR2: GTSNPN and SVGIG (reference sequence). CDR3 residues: CAWSVELAYGYTF. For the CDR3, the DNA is TGTGCCTGGAGTGTAGAACTGGCCTATGGCTACACCTTC.

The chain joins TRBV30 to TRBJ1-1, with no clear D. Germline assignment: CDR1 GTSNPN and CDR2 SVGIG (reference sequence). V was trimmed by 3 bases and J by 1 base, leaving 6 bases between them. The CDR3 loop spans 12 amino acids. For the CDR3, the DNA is TGTGCCTGGAGAGAGGGGAACACTGAAGCTTTCTTT. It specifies CAWREGNTEAFF.